This TCR beta chain is from a study of glioma-infiltrating T cells (dated by TCRdb to between 2015 and 2016). Broadly, across the study: The study sequenced TCR alpha- and beta-chain repertoires from glioma tissue, from non-neoplastic brain tissue and from matched peripheral blood mononuclear cells. To gauge divergence between tissue and blood T-cell populations, every tissue-infiltrating repertoire was compared against the peripheral blood repertoire from the same patient. Three low-grade glioma patients, seven to nine primary glioblastoma patients, and three non-glioma patients who contributed non-neoplastic brain tissue made up the paired cohort. Beyond this particular receptor, the publication reports: Tissue and blood shared very few CDR3 sequences, a result attributed to high CDR3 diversity and limited sampling. VJ-independent divergence between tissue and blood was found to be below expectation in non-neoplastic patients but above expectation in all gliomas, particularly low-grade gliomas. Small numbers underpinned the group comparisons: roughly 8 glioblastoma patients, three low-grade glioma patients and three non-neoplastic patients.

TCR alpha and beta CDR3 regions were amplified with the iRepertoire nested amplicon-rescue multiplex PCR (arm-PCR) platform from RNA. One-step reverse transcription and amplification used about 95-450 ng of tissue mRNA or PBMC total RNA as input. After bead purification, a secondary multiplex PCR added Illumina adapters, and libraries were gel-purified between 200 and 400 bp. The libraries contained internal 6-nucleotide barcodes that were used for demultiplexing. Sequencing of the libraries was done on an Illumina MiSeq using 2x220 or 2x250 nucleotide paired-end reads. For the original study's pipeline: Paired reads were merged with FLASH 1.2.11 and aligned to the GRCh37 human genome with BWA-MEM before extracting TRA and TRB reads. V and J assignment used an IMGT-derived reference of cassette sequences and CDR3 motifs that included pseudogenes. Three-frame translation of reads was performed, and productive CDR3s were defined as those with a C...FGXG motif and no stop codons. A clonotype was defined as a unique combination of a V-J cassette pair and a CDR3 amino acid sequence. Hamming distance filtering was applied to reads, with thresholds set by the sequence error rate of each sample in mapped regions. TCRdb's own reprocessing of the public reads used fastp at Q25 and MiXCR and kept productive beta chains. Entries are consolidated by CDR3 protein sequence, retaining the most common genes and DNA. These V and J calls originate from TCRdb's pipeline instead of the authors' own analysis. The sample table shows approximately 120,000 distinct CDR3 sequences, and 25% are seen once. The ten biggest clones cover approximately 35% of the sample.

This clonotype was seen a single time. The specificity of this receptor is unknown. One base away lies a much larger clone, so this may be a sequencing read error. V is pruned by 6 bases and J by 8 bases, leaving 10 bases of the junction without a gene match. The CDR3, from cysteine to phenylalanine, totals 15 residues. CDR3 DNA only is kept here, 45 bases in frame from base 1. Sequences LNHDA (CDR1) and SQIVND (CDR2) are obtained from the germline V gene (reference sequence). The chain employs TRBV19 and TRBJ2-5, and 12 bases in between align with TRBD2. The sequence came from a human donor with low-grade glioma or glioblastoma, undergoing nonglioma brain surgery, or in good health (not recorded which). The sample was glioma tissue, nonneoplastic brain tissue, or PBMCs (not recorded which). The CDR3 region reads CASRSGTSGLDTQYF. The DNA sequence is given as TGTGCCAGTAGATCCGGGACTAGCGGGCTTGACACCCAGTACTTC.